The sample holds a few counts of the clone carrying this T cell receptor (beta chain). CDR1 is SGHRS and CDR2 is YFSETQ in the germline V gene. V lost 4 bases, J lost 0 bases, and 23 bases lay in between. The CDR3 is 19 residues long. These data come from a study of T cells in Graves' hyperthyroidism and ophthalmopathy. What was amplified from RNA transcripts were TCR beta CDR3 regions. HTBI primers were employed in a first-round RT-PCR of the TCR CDR3. TCRdb processed the multiplex PCR reads anew with MiXCR; each CDR3 protein has one entry. The sample contains about 550,000 distinct CDR3 sequences, roughly 20% of which appear only once.

The TCR comes from a young man with Graves' hyperthyroidism. The chain joins TRBV5-1 to TRBJ2-4, with D tentatively TRBD1 or TRBD2 (5 bases each). The sample taken for sequencing was blood. The CDR3 nucleotides read TGCGCCAGCAGCCCTGACGGGACGGAGGTCAAAATAGCCAAAAACATTCAGTACTTC. Its translation: CASSPDGTEVKIAKNIQYF.